This T cell receptor (beta chain) appears in the sequencing data of a study of T cell responses to AZD1222 COVID-19 vaccine. Overall study findings and caveats: Baseline serology detected seropositivity in only a handful of AZD1222 recipients. Mostly white British, mostly female donors; authors suggested clonal diversity may be underestimated.

The repertoire was sequenced with immunoSEQ multiplex PCR; TCRdb's copy has only in-frame clones and lacks some. The data hold about 150,000 clones, with around 90% observed a single time. Pooled together were second doses at about 4 or about 12 weeks. With respect to this clone: The antigen is unknown.

Trimming stripped 0 bases from V and 0 bases from J, with 14 bases between. There are 16 residues in the CDR3. The V gene's germline CDR1 is SQVTM and CDR2 ANQGSEA. The receptor was isolated from an adult who received the AZD1222 COVID-19 vaccine. The material was peripheral blood, obtained 28 days after the second AZD1222 dose. V is TRBV29-1 and J is TRBJ1-2; the D gene is possibly TRBD1 (5 bases). The CDR3 nucleotides read TGCAGCGTTGAAGACCCCGCACCAGGGACTAACTATGGCTACACCTTC. It is translated as CSVEDPAPGTNYGYTF.